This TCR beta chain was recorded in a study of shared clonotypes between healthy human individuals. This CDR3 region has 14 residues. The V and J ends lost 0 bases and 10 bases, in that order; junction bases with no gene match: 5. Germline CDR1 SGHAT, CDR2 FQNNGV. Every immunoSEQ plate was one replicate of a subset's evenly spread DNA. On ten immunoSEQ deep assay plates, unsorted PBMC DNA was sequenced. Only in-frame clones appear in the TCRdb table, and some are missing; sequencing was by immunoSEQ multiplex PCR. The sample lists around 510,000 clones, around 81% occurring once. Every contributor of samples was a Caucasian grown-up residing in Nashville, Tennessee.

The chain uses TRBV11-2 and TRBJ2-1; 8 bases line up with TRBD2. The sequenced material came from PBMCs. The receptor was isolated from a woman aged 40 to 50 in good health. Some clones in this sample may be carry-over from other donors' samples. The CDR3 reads CASSLEAGGREQFF. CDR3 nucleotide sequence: TGTGCCAGCAGCTTAGAGGCGGGAGGCAGGGAGCAGTTCTTC.